This T cell receptor (beta chain) was recovered during a study of blood T cell repertoires in COVID-19. This clone was counted between two and nine times. The CDR3 sequence is 17 residues long. Trimming cost V 5 bases and J 0 bases; bases outside gene matches: 9. Germline V CDR1 and CDR2: SGHVS, FQNEAQ. Repertoires were generated with immunoSEQ multiplex PCR, while TCRdb's copy carries only in-frame clones and drops some. The sample consists of about 25,000 clones, 75% to 90% of them appearing once. The chain has TRBV7-8 and TRBJ2-7; 11 nucleotides match TRBD2. Sequencing was carried out using peripheral blood. The TCR originated in a woman aged 80 or over with acute or convalescent COVID-19. DNA for the CDR3: TGTGCCAGCAGCCTCCCGGGACTAGCGGCAGGCTCCTACGAGCAGTACTTC. Its protein product is CASSLPGLAAGSYEQYF.